These T cell receptor beta chains were read from a single sample in a study of response to subunit inactivated influenza vaccine. TCRdb ran MiXCR on the RT-PCR reads and lists one entry per CDR3 protein. The table shows 700,000 to 900,000 distinct CDR3 sequences, with 21% occurring only once. This specimen consisted of PBMCs from blood, obtained roughly 5 days after vaccination. Receptors were obtained from a man over 45 who received an inactivated influenza vaccine. CDR3s include the opening cysteine and the closing phenylalanine or tryptophan. The D gene is left open where the match is weak. Clone size is shown for a subset of rows, as once, few, many or a class of expanded clone.

J,size,D,length,V,DNA,CDR3
TRBJ2-5,few,TRBD2,12,TRBV12-3/TRBV12-4,TGTGCCAGCAGGGGACTAGCGGAGACCCAGTACTTC,CASRGLAETQYF
TRBJ1-1,-,TRBD1,12,TRBV6-5,TGTGCCAGCAGTTCAACAGGGGCTGAAGCTTTCTTT,CASSSTGAEAFF
TRBJ2-7,-,TRBD2,14,TRBV29-1,TGCAGCGTGAGGGGACTAGCGGGGGTAGACGAGCAGTACTTC,CSVRGLAGVDEQYF
TRBJ2-3,-,TRBD2,15,TRBV7-2,TGTGCCAGCAGCTTCTTCCTAGCGGGGGCATATACGCAGTATTTT,CASSFFLAGAYTQYF
TRBJ2-3,-,-,14,TRBV7-9,TGTGCCAGCAGCTCCCAAACGGGCGTCGATACGCAGTATTTT,CASSSQTGVDTQYF
TRBJ2-1,-,TRBD2,17,TRBV10-3,TGTGCCATCAATCTCTACGAGCGGGACGGGTGGCACAATGAGCAGTTCTTC,CAINLYERDGWHNEQFF
TRBJ2-7,few,-,11,TRBV28,TGTGCCAGCAGTAACAGGGCCGAGCAGTACTTC,CASSNRAEQYF
TRBJ1-4,few,-,15,TRBV6-5,TGTGCCAGCAGTAACGTGGGGGGCTCTGGTGAAAAACTGTTTTTT,CASSNVGGSGEKLFF
TRBJ2-7,-,TRBD1,13,TRBV12-3/TRBV12-4,TGTGCCAGCACTCAAGGACAGGGGTACGAGCAGTACTTC,CASTQGQGYEQYF
TRBJ2-7,-,TRBD2,15,TRBV11-2,TGTGCCAGCAGCTTAGCCCCAGCGGGGCACTACGAGCAGTACTTC,CASSLAPAGHYEQYF
TRBJ1-1,-,-,16,TRBV7-2,TGTGCCAGCAGCTTGGTCGGGGTGGGATGGGGGACTGAAGCTTTCTTT,CASSLVGVGWGTEAFF
TRBJ1-2,-,TRBD1,13,TRBV12-3/TRBV12-4,TGTGCCAGCAGTTACCAGGGGGCTGGGGGCTACACCTTC,CASSYQGAGGYTF
TRBJ2-5,-,-,15,TRBV21-1,TGTGCCACACCCAAAAACAGGGGAATTCAAGAGACCCAGTACTTC,CATPKNRGIQETQYF
TRBJ1-2,many,-,11,TRBV29-1,TGCAGCGTTGGTGAAGGGTATGGCTACACCTTC,CSVGEGYGYTF
TRBJ2-4,-,TRBD1,15,TRBV11-2,TGTGCCAGCAGCTTCTCGGGACAGGGGAAAAACATTCAGTACTTC,CASSFSGQGKNIQYF
TRBJ2-6,-,TRBD2,15,TRBV9,TGTGCCAGCAGCGTTGGACTAGCGGGAGAAACCGTCCTGACTTTC,CASSVGLAGETVLTF
TRBJ2-3,-,-,15,TRBV4-3,TGCGCCAGCAGCCAAGATGAGGTAGCACCCGATACGCAGTATTTT,CASSQDEVAPDTQYF
TRBJ2-7,-,TRBD1,12,TRBV20-1,TGCAGTGCTACAGGGGGACCCTACGAGCAGTACTTC,CSATGGPYEQYF
TRBJ2-5,-,TRBD2,16,TRBV28,TGTGCCAGCAGTTTTGCGACTAGCGGGATGCAAGAGACCCAGTACTTC,CASSFATSGMQETQYF
TRBJ2-7,many,-,14,TRBV7-8,TGTGCCAGCAGACCCACGGGAAACTCCTACGAGCAGTACTTC,CASRPTGNSYEQYF
TRBJ2-6,-,-,17,TRBV6-1,TGTGCCAGCAGTGAAGGGGCCGCCTACTCTGGGGCCAACGTCCTGACTTTC,CASSEGAAYSGANVLTF
TRBJ1-5,few,-,16,TRBV6-5,TGTGCCAGCAGTTACGGGGGGGGTGATAGCAATCAGCCCCAGCATTTT,CASSYGGGDSNQPQHF
TRBJ2-7,many,-,14,TRBV5-1,TGCGCCAGCAGCTCCGGGACGGTTTCGTACGAGCAGTACTTC,CASSSGTVSYEQYF
TRBJ2-1,many,-,13,TRBV10-3,TGTGCCACTCGCCCACGACAAGGGAATGAGCAGTTCTTC,CATRPRQGNEQFF
TRBJ1-6,few,-,18,TRBV7-4,TGTGCCAGCAGCCCAATCCTTCGGCCTAGCTCCTATAATTCACCCCTCCACTTT,CASSPILRPSSYNSPLHF
TRBJ2-2,-,-,17,TRBV3-1,TGTGCCAGCAGCCAAGTCATCAGAGCGGGTATTTCCGGGGAGCTGTTTTTT,CASSQVIRAGISGELFF
TRBJ2-3,few,TRBD1,14,TRBV6-2/TRBV6-3,TGTGCCAGCAGTGTGAGAGGGACAGCAGATACGCAGTATTTT,CASSVRGTADTQYF
TRBJ2-3,many,-,15,TRBV20-1,TGCAGTGATTCGGGGGCCCCTCCCCGGGCAGATACGCAGTATTTT,CSDSGAPPRADTQYF
TRBJ2-3,few,-,18,TRBV3-1,TGTGCCAGCAGCCAAGATCTTGCGGGGCCTATTCCCACAGATACGCAGTATTTT,CASSQDLAGPIPTDTQYF
TRBJ1-3,few,TRBD1,15,TRBV12-3/TRBV12-4,TGTGCCAGCAGGGGACAGGAGAGCTCTGGAAACACCATATATTTT,CASRGQESSGNTIYF
TRBJ2-7,-,-,14,TRBV27,TGTGCCAGCAGTTTCAGTTCCGCTCTGGGGGAGCAGTACTTC,CASSFSSALGEQYF
TRBJ1-5,-,TRBD1,17,TRBV6-1,TGTGCCAGCAGTCAACCTCCGGGACAGGGTAGCAATCAGCCCCAGCATTTT,CASSQPPGQGSNQPQHF
TRBJ1-4,-,TRBD1,13,TRBV6-2/TRBV6-3,TGTGCCAGCAACGACAGGGGAGATGAAAAACTGTTTTTT,CASNDRGDEKLFF